The present TCR beta chain was sequenced within a study of T cell changes during pregnancy in multiple sclerosis. Deletions cut 7 bases from V and 9 bases from J, with 13 bases between. The CDR3 is 12 amino acids. Germline CDR1 MNHNY, CDR2 SVGAGI (reference sequence). Assay: immunoSEQ multiplex PCR; the TCRdb copy retains only in-frame clones and omits some. The sample has 40,000 to 55,000 clones; under 95% are singletons. This TCR was sampled from a female donor with multiple sclerosis, enrolled in a pregnancy study. The source was CD8+ T cells from peripheral blood mononuclear cells, collected in the second trimester of pregnancy. This chain links TRBV6-6 with TRBJ2-1; D possibly corresponds to TRBD2 (6 bases). The CDR3 sequence: CASTEGGTEQFF. The CDR3 DNA reads TGTGCCAGCACGGAGGGCGGGACTGAGCAGTTCTTC.